A single TCR beta chain is shown here with its context. Antigen: not known. Other DNA sequences in the same sample also yield this CDR3. Sequenced by immunoSEQ multiplex PCR; TCRdb stores in-frame clones only, minus some. The table includes tens of thousands of clones, around 90% detected once. This specimen belongs to a study of T cell responses to AZD1222 COVID-19 vaccine. Regarding the study as a whole: Every sample of the repertoires postdated the peak T cell response. Regions left unmutated in variants are reportedly the target of nearly half of spike-specific TCRs.

V trimming: 3 bases; J trimming: 3 bases; junction bases outside the gene matches: 3. CDR3 length: 15 residues. The germline gives CDR1 SGHTA, CDR2 FQGNSA. The sequence came from an adult who received the AZD1222 COVID-19 vaccine. The input for sequencing was peripheral blood, taken 28 days after the second AZD1222 dose. The rearrangement links TRBV7-2 to TRBJ1-5; 9 nucleotides align to TRBD1. Written as DNA, the CDR3 is TGTGCCAGCAGCTTGGGACAGGGCTCCAATCAGCCCCAGCATTTT. This translates into CASSLGQGSNQPQHF.